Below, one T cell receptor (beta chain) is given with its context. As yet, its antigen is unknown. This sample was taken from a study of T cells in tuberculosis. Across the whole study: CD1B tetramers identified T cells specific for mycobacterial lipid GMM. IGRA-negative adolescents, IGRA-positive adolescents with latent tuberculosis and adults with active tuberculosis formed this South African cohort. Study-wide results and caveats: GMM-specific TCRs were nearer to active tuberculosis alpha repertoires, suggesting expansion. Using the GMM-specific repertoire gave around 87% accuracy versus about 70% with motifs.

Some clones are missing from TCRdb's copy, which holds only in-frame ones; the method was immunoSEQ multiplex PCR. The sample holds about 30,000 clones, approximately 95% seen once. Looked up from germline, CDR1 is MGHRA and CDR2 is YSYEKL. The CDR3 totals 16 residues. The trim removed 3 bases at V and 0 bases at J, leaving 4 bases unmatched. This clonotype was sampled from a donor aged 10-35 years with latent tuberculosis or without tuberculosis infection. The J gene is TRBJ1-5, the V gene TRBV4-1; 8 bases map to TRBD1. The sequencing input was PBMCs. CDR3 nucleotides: TGCGCCAGCAGCCAGTTGACAGGGGTTAGCAATCAGCCCCAGCATTTT. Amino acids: CASSQLTGVSNQPQHF.